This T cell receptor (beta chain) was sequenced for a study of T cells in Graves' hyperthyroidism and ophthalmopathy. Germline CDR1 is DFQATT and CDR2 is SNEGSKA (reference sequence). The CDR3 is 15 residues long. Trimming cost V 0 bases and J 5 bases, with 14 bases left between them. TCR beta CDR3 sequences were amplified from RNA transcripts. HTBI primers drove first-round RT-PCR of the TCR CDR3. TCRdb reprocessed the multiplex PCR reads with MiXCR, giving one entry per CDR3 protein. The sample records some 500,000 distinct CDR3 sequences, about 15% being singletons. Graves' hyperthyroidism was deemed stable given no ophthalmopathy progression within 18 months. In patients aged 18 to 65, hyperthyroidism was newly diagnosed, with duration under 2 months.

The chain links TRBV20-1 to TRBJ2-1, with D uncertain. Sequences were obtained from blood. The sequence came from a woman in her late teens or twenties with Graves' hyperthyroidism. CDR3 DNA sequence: TGCAGTGCTAGAGAAATTAGAGGAACTAACAATGAGCAGTTCTTC. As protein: CSAREIRGTNNEQFF.